This T cell receptor beta chain was found in a study of T cell repertoires in cytomegalovirus infection. Overall study: CMV infection plus the matching HLA type was flagged by public TCR beta signatures.

Study results and caveats: Carriage of CMV together with the relevant HLA was identifiable through cumulative public TCR beta family frequency. The ex vivo response was dominated by HLA-C-restricted CMV-specific TCR beta clonotypes.

The CDR3 contains 17 residues. Germline V gene data show CDR1 as SGHVS and CDR2 as FQNEAQ. J was trimmed by 9 bases and V by 4 bases; bases with no gene match: 14. This clonotype was detected only a few times. The antigen remains unidentified. Each CDR3 protein is one row after TCRdb ran MiXCR on the reads. The sample has 750,000 to 900,000 distinct CDR3 sequences, 25% to 35% seen once. The rearrangement uses TRBV7-8 and TRBJ1-6, with 8 bases lining up with TRBD1. The TCR comes from a human donor in good health (CMV status not recorded). Some clones in this sample may be carry-over from other donors' samples. The source was cultured CD8+ T cells from PBMCs, collected from culture after CMV antigen stimulation. This chain's CDR3 is CASSSGVPGTGGSPLHF. The CDR3 DNA sequence: TGTGCCAGCAGCTCGGGGGTCCCCGGGACAGGAGGTTCACCCCTCCACTTT.